The T cell receptor beta chain described here comes from a study of CD8 T cells in Susac syndrome. Reverse transcription of roughly 0.5 to 1 ug RNA was performed with random hexamers. The method of amplification for TCR beta CDR3 was immunoSEQ multiplex PCR, covering 54 Vbeta and 13 Jbeta. TCRdb recomputed calls from the immunoSEQ multiplex PCR reads with MiXCR, one row per CDR3 protein. Among around 200,000 distinct CDR3 sequences listed, 95% were seen once. CD8+ and CD4+ T cells circulating in blood were sequenced for TCR beta. The patients serving as multiple sclerosis controls were treatment-naive. They had stable or active relapsing-remitting disease and fulfilled revised McDonald criteria. CD8+ and CD4+ T cells were negatively isolated; TEMRA cells were FACS-enriched. The CDR3 sequence is 14 residues long. With 9 bases clipped from V and 6 bases from J, the junction kept 10 bases outside the gene matches. Germline V gene lookup returns CDR1 SNHLY and CDR2 FYNNEI.

This receptor was obtained from a human donor with multiple sclerosis. The sample taken for sequencing was CD4+ T cells from PBMCs. The rearrangement joins TRBV2 to TRBJ2-2; 7 positions match TRBD2. As DNA, the CDR3 is TGTGCCAGGGGACGGAGCGGGGAGGCCGGGGAGCTGTTTTTT. Protein sequence: CARGRSGEAGELFF.